The next 27 T cell receptor beta chains were all read from a single sample in a study of blood T cell repertoires in COVID-19. Profiled with immunoSEQ multiplex PCR; TCRdb holds only in-frame clones, not every one. The sample has roughly 220,000 clones, less than 90% seen once; the top ten hold approximately 5.1%. Sequencing was performed on peripheral blood. These receptors all stem from a woman in her sixties who had recovered from COVID-19.

V usage is TRBV7-6 and J usage is TRBJ1-3, with TRBD1 as a possible D gene (5 bases). Germline V gene sequence: CDR1 SGHVS, CDR2 FNYEAQ. V lost 2 bases, J lost 4 bases, and 24 bases lay in between. The CDR3 consists of 19 residues. The CDR3 is CASSLSPAGTLTLGNTIYF. DNA for the CDR3: TGTGCCAGCAGCTTATCGCCCGCCGGGACTCTAACTTTGGGAAACACCATATATTTT.

This chain connects TRBV13 to TRBJ1-1; D not resolved. Germline V CDR1 and CDR2: PRHDT, FYEKMQ (reference sequence). V lost 0 bases and J lost 7, with 18 bases in between. The CDR3 runs to 16 residues. For the CDR3, the DNA is TGTGCCAGCAGCTTAGGCCGGGAGGTCCCACGGGGTGAAGCTTTCTTT. Translation: CASSLGREVPRGEAFF.

V and J are TRBV7-9 and TRBJ2-7, with 7 nucleotides matching TRBD2. Trimming cost V 1 base and J 6 bases; bases outside gene matches: 3. This CDR3 region has 13 residues. Germline V CDR1 and CDR2: SEHNR, FQNEAQ (reference sequence). The CDR3 region has the DNA TGTGCCAGCAGCTTAGGCGGGGGTGGCGAGCAGTACTTC. The encoded protein is CASSLGGGGEQYF.

V is TRBV6-2 or TRBV6-3 and J is TRBJ1-1; a weak D match, TRBD1 (5 bases). CDR3 length: 17 residues. V lost 1 base to trimming and J lost 2 bases, with 17 bases between them. Germline assignment: CDR1 MNHEY and CDR2 SVGEGT. This CDR3 reads CASSYYPPLTANTEAFF. The CDR3 DNA sequence: TGTGCCAGCAGTTACTACCCCCCATTGACAGCTAACACTGAAGCTTTCTTT.

The chain joins TRBV5-1 to TRBJ2-7; a weak D match, TRBD1 (6 bases). This CDR3 is 13 amino acids long. Germline-derived CDR1 and CDR2 are SGHRS and YFSETQ. Trimming took off 6 bases at V and 0 bases at J, with 10 bases between the two ends. CDR3 sequence: CASKADSSYEQYF. The CDR3 DNA sequence: TGCGCCAGCAAAGCGGACAGCTCCTACGAGCAGTACTTC.

V and J are TRBV4-3 and TRBJ2-1, with 8 bases matching TRBD2. The CDR3 loop spans 17 amino acids. Germline assignment: CDR1 LGHNA and CDR2 YSLEER. V lost 2 bases and J lost 5; bases outside the gene matches: 11. Written as DNA, the CDR3 is TGCGCCAGCAGCCAAACAACCGGGACTAGAAGGCACAATGAGCAGTTCTTC. It encodes CASSQTTGTRRHNEQFF.

This clone was seen a single time. The V gene is TRBV6-6, the J gene TRBJ1-4, with no clear D. The CDR3 is 14 amino acids. CDR1 is MNHNY and CDR2 is SVGAGI in the germline V gene (reference sequence). V was trimmed by 6 bases and J by 3 bases, leaving 11 bases between them. CDR3 sequence: CASRPVGANEKLFF. DNA for the CDR3: TGTGCCAGCAGGCCCGTCGGTGCTAATGAAAAACTGTTTTTT.

This sequence joins TRBV19 and TRBJ2-7, with TRBD1 matching over 10 bases. Germline V gene sequence: CDR1 LNHDA, CDR2 SQIVND (reference sequence). V trimming: 4 bases; J trimming: 2 bases; junction bases outside the gene matches: 5. The CDR3 contains 15 residues. The chain's CDR3 is CASSKGQGMPYEQYF. CDR3 nucleotides: TGTGCCAGTAGTAAGGGACAGGGGATGCCCTACGAGCAGTACTTC. Supplemented by reference TRBV19 and TRBJ2-7, the full variable domain reads DGGITQSPKYLFRKEGQNVTLSCEQNLNHDAMYWYRQDPGQGLRLIYYSQIVNDFQKGDIAEGYSVSREKKESFPLTVTSAQKNPTAFYLCASSKGQGMPYEQYFGPGTRLTVT.

This sequence joins TRBV9 and TRBJ2-3; unclear D gene. Germline CDR1 and CDR2: SGDLS and YYNGEE. The CDR3 extends over 15 amino acids. Trimming removed 2 bases at V and 6 bases at J, with 16 bases between. The CDR3 protein is CASSVMERRSDTQYF. DNA of the CDR3: TGTGCCAGCAGCGTGATGGAGCGCCGGTCGGATACGCAGTATTTT.

V gene TRBV7-2 combines with J gene TRBJ1-1, with 7 positions matching TRBD1. Per germline, CDR1 SGHTA and CDR2 FQGNSA. The CDR3 is made up of 13 amino acids. The junction had 3 bases not matched to a gene; V was cut back by 3 bases and J by 5 bases. The CDR3 is CASSFGRGTEAFF. The CDR3 DNA reads TGTGCCAGCAGCTTCGGCAGGGGGACTGAAGCTTTCTTT.

V usage is TRBV12-3 or TRBV12-4 and J usage is TRBJ2-5, with 7 bases that match TRBD1. This CDR3 is built from 12 residues. V shed 6 bases and J 5 bases; nucleotides not matched to a gene: 3. The CDR3, as DNA: TGTGCCAGCAGAACGACAGGGGAGACCCAGTACTTC. Its translation: CASRTTGETQYF.

On this clone itself: Other nucleotide sequences from this sample produce the same CDR3. This rearrangement joins TRBV5-1 to TRBJ2-2; D might be TRBD1 (5 bases). The CDR3 covers 13 residues. The ends were cut back, 3 bases at V and 6 bases at J, with 9 bases in the middle. The germline gives CDR1 SGHRS, CDR2 YFSETQ. CDR3 amino acids: CASSSDSPGELFF. CDR3 DNA: TGCGCCAGCAGCTCCGACAGTCCCGGGGAGCTGTTTTTT. Using reference TRBV5-1 and TRBJ2-2 for the parts outside the CDR3, the full variable domain is KAGVTQTPRYLIKTRGQQVTLSCSPISGHRSVSWYQQTPGQGLQFLFEYFSETQRNKGNFPGRFSGRQFSNSRSEMNVSTLELGDSALYLCASSSDSPGELFFGEGSRLTVL.

V and J are TRBV19 and TRBJ2-1, with 10 bases identical to TRBD2. The CDR3 covers 16 residues. CDR1 is LNHDA and CDR2 is SQIVND in the germline V gene (reference sequence). J was trimmed by 8 bases and V by 6 bases; bases with no gene match: 13. Here the CDR3 reads CASSARSGGAQYEQFF. The CDR3 nucleotides read TGTGCCAGTAGCGCTCGAAGCGGGGGGGCCCAATATGAGCAGTTCTTC. The entire variable domain, with the rest obtained from reference TRBV19 and TRBJ2-1, is as follows: DGGITQSPKYLFRKEGQNVTLSCEQNLNHDAMYWYRQDPGQGLRLIYYSQIVNDFQKGDIAEGYSVSREKKESFPLTVTSAQKNPTAFYLCASSARSGGAQYEQFFGPGTRLTVL.

This sequence joins TRBV12-5 and TRBJ1-1; 9 bases agree with TRBD1. The CDR3 totals 14 residues. J gave up 5 bases and V 6 bases, and 7 bases lay outside the gene matches. CDR1 and CDR2 from the germline V gene are LGHNT and FRNRAP. As DNA, the CDR3 is TGTGCTAGTGGCCCGACAGGGGGTTGGACTGAAGCTTTCTTT. It is translated as CASGPTGGWTEAFF.

This clone was seen once. CDR3 DNA sequence: TGCGCCAGCAGCCAGGGCATGGGAGGAGGAATGGGAGCTTTCTTT. It encodes CASSQGMGGGMGAFF. V gene TRBV4-1 combines with J gene TRBJ1-1; D uncertain. Germline V gene sequence: CDR1 MGHRA, CDR2 YSYEKL. The CDR3 runs 15 residues. The V gene lost 3 bases and the J gene lost 10 bases, with 21 bases spanning the gap.

This chain links TRBV7-3 with TRBJ2-7, with TRBD1 matching over 7 bases. Germline V CDR1 and CDR2: SGHTA, FQGTGA. CDR3 length equals 13 residues. The V gene end was trimmed by 5 bases and the J gene end by 6 bases; junction bases not matched to a gene: 7. CDR3 DNA sequence: TGTGCCAGCAGCCCCACGACAGGGCCCGAGCAGTACTTC. It encodes CASSPTTGPEQYF.

The V gene is TRBV29-1, the J gene TRBJ2-5, with 8 positions matching TRBD1. This CDR3 contains 13 residues. J gave up 3 bases and V 7 bases, and 7 bases lay outside the gene matches. Per the germline V gene, CDR1 is SQVTM and CDR2 is ANQGSEA. The CDR3 DNA sequence: TGCAGCGCTGCGGACAGGGTCAAAGAGACCCAGTACTTC. Amino acids: CSAADRVKETQYF.

Comment on this clone: The identical CDR3 is also encoded by other nucleotide sequences in the sample. This chain connects TRBV5-1 to TRBJ1-2; TRBD1 matches 7 bases. This CDR3 region has 14 residues. Germline values: CDR1 SGHRS, CDR2 YFSETQ. Trimming at V came to 0 bases and at J to 4 bases, leaving 3 bases not matched to a gene. The CDR3 here is CASSLGDRAYGYTF. The CDR3, as DNA: TGCGCCAGCAGCTTGGGGGACAGAGCCTATGGCTACACCTTC.

The chain has TRBV9 and TRBJ1-4, with TRBD1 as a possible D gene (6 bases). CDR3 size: 15 residues. The ends were cut back, 3 bases at V and 4 bases at J, with 13 bases in the middle. Germline loops: CDR1 SGDLS, CDR2 YYNGEE. DNA for the CDR3: TGTGCCAGCAGCGCAACGACAGGCTTTAATGAAAAACTGTTTTTT. It translates to CASSATTGFNEKLFF.

The gene calls are TRBV11-2 and TRBJ2-1; 11 nucleotides line up with TRBD1. J was trimmed by 6 bases and V by 1 base; bases with no gene match: 5. The CDR3 is 16 amino acids. The germline CDR1 and CDR2 sequences are SGHAT and FQNNGV. The CDR3 is CASSLAGTGGSNEQFF. The CDR3 DNA follows: TGTGCCAGCAGCTTAGCGGGGACAGGGGGGAGCAATGAGCAGTTCTTC.

Here the CDR3 reads CASSLAGVGGTGELFF. The DNA of the CDR3 is TGTGCCAGCAGCTTAGCAGGGGTTGGTGGCACCGGGGAGCTGTTTTTT. The chain is built from TRBV7-2 and TRBJ2-2; a weak D match, TRBD1 (5 bases). CDR3 length equals 16 residues. From germline, CDR1 is SGHTA and CDR2 FQGNSA. The germline V and J ends were trimmed by 0 bases and 4 bases, with 12 bases remaining between them.

The chain has TRBV20-1 and TRBJ2-1; no definite D call. The CDR3 has 10 amino acids. V lost 6 bases and J 3 bases, leaving 3 bases between the germline ends. From germline, CDR1 is DFQATT and CDR2 SNEGSKA (reference sequence). CDR3 DNA sequence: TGCAGTGCACTCTACAATGAGCAGTTCTTC. It specifies CSALYNEQFF.

This clone was observed once. V gene TRBV6-6 combines with J gene TRBJ2-3, with D tentatively TRBD1 (6 bases). The CDR3 spans 12 residues. From germline, CDR1 is MNHNY and CDR2 SVGAGI (reference sequence). V was trimmed by 5 bases and J by 4 bases, leaving 7 bases between them. As DNA, the CDR3 is TGTGCCAGCAGTCAGGGGTCAGATACGCAGTATTTT. Its protein is CASSQGSDTQYF.

This clone occurred a few times. V and J are TRBV28 and TRBJ1-2; TRBD1 is a possible D gene (6 bases). V was trimmed by 4 bases and J by 1 base, leaving 16 bases between them. The length of the CDR3 is 16 residues. Germline CDR1 reads MDHEN; CDR2 reads SYDVKM. This CDR3 is CASSSQGSFSNYGYTF. Written as DNA, the CDR3 is TGTGCCAGCAGTTCACAGGGATCGTTTAGTAACTATGGCTACACCTTC.

This chain connects TRBV4-1 to TRBJ2-3; D gene uncertain. Germline values: CDR1 MGHRA, CDR2 YSYEKL. The CDR3 consists of 13 residues. The germline V and J ends were trimmed by 3 bases and 3 bases, with 7 bases remaining between them. The CDR3: CASSHPGTDTQYF. DNA for the CDR3: TGCGCCAGCAGCCATCCAGGTACAGATACGCAGTATTTT.

CDR3 DNA sequence: TGTGCCAGTGAGACAGGGGTGGGCACTGAAGCTTTCTTT. This sequence encodes CASETGVGTEAFF. The gene calls are TRBV7-9 and TRBJ1-1; 8 nucleotides align to TRBD1. The germline V gene encodes CDR1 SEHNR and CDR2 FQNEAQ (reference sequence). CDR3 length: 13 residues. The V gene end was trimmed by 9 bases and the J gene end by 4 bases; junction bases not matched to a gene: 7. The full variable domain, with the rest looked up from reference TRBV7-9 and TRBJ1-1, is DTGVSQNPRHKITKRGQNVTFRCDPISEHNRLYWYRQTLGQGPEFLTYFQNEAQLEKSRLLSDRFSAERPKGSFSTLEIQRTEQGDSAMYLCASETGVGTEAFFGQGTRLTVV.

The V call is TRBV29-1, the J call TRBJ1-2; possible D gene TRBD1, 6 bases. Trimming removed 0 bases from V and 3 bases from J, with 20 bases in between. CDR1 is SQVTM, CDR2 ANQGSEA, per germline. This CDR3 is 17 amino acids long. The CDR3 sequence is CSVEDLGALRGDYGYTF. In DNA, the CDR3 is TGCAGCGTTGAAGATCTGGGGGCGTTAAGGGGCGACTATGGCTACACCTTC.